This T cell receptor (beta chain) emerged from a study of regulatory T cells in long-lasting Graves disease. The germline CDR1 and CDR2 sequences are MNHNS and SASEGT. The CDR3 loop spans 15 amino acids. V shed 7 bases, J shed 9 bases, and the junction held 11 bases outside the gene matches. Time point meaning: newly diagnosed GD, antithyroid drugs for less than 3 months. Making the TCR library involved RNA that had been extracted from PBMCs. Researchers made TCR beta libraries by using iRepertoire HTBI primers and running Arm-PCR on CDR3 regions. From the multiplex PCR reads, TCRdb called clonotypes with MiXCR, one entry per CDR3 protein. The profile shows 500,000 to 700,000 distinct CDR3 sequences, 15% to 20% of them singletons. In addition, the sample was reused for a study of T cells in Graves' hyperthyroidism and ophthalmopathy. From that report: HTBI primers were employed in a first-round RT-PCR of the TCR CDR3.

Sequenced material: peripheral blood mononuclear cells (PBMCs), taken at new diagnosis, from a patient treated with antithyroid drugs. The chain employs TRBV6-1 and TRBJ2-3; 12 bases are shared with TRBD2. The TCR was taken from a woman aged 25-40 years with Graves disease. The CDR3 sequence is CASTPGPSGRATQYF. The CDR3 DNA reads TGTGCCAGCACCCCGGGGCCTAGCGGGAGGGCAACGCAGTATTTT.